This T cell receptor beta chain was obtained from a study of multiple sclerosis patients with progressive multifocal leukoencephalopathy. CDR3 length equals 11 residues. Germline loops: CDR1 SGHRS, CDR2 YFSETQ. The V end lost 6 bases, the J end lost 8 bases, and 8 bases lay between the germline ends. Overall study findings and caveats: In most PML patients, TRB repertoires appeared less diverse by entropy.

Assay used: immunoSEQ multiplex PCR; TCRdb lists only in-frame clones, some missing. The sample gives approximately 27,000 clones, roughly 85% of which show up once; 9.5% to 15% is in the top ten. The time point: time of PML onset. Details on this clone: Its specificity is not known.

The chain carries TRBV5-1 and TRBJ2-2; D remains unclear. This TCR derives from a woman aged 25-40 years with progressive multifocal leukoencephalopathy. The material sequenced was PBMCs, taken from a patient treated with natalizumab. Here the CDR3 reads CASTAGGELFF. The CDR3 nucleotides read TGCGCCAGCACCGCCGGAGGGGAGCTGTTTTTT.